The 4 T cell receptor beta chains below were found in one sample sequenced in a study of CD8+CD57+ T cells in acquired aplastic anemia. TCR beta VDJ and CDR3 were profiled, and genomic DNA was the template. TCRdb re-called the reads with MiXCR, one entry per CDR3 protein. This sample yields roughly 98,000 distinct CDR3 sequences, of which roughly two thirds are seen a single time; over 55% belongs to the top ten. Individuals selected for sequencing had exhibited CD8+CD57+ cell expansion on flow cytometry. Sequenced material: sorted CD4+, CD8+, or CD8+CD57+ T cells (not recorded which) from PBMCs. All receptors come from a human donor with aplastic anemia.

The chain links TRBV7-3 to TRBJ1-2, with 8 bases matching TRBD1. There are 15 residues in the CDR3. The ends lost 6 bases at V and 4 bases at J; junction bases unmatched: 10. CDR1 SGHTA and CDR2 FQGTGA come from the germline V gene. CDR3 bases: TGTGCCAGCAGTAGCGGTGGACAGGGAGCCTATGGCTACACCTTC. Protein product: CASSSGGQGAYGYTF.

This chain joins TRBV7-2 and TRBJ2-7; the match to TRBD1 covers 9 bases. V was clipped by 5 bases and J by 3 bases; unmatched bases: 8. In germline, CDR1 is SGHTA, CDR2 FQGNSA. This CDR3 region has 15 residues. The CDR3 loop reads CASSPGQGDFYEQYF. CDR3 in DNA: TGTGCCAGCAGCCCGGGACAGGGAGATTTCTACGAGCAGTACTTC. The full variable domain, its missing parts supplied by reference TRBV7-2 and TRBJ2-7, is GAGVSQSPSNKVTEKGKDVELRCDPISGHTALYWYRQSLGQGLEFLIYFQGNSAPDKSGLPSDRFSAERTGGSVSTLTIQRTQQEDSAVYLCASSPGQGDFYEQYFGPGTRLTVT.

The CDR3 DNA is TGCAGTGCGTTGGTGTACAATGAGCAGTTCTTC. It yields the protein CSALVYNEQFF. The V call is TRBV20-1, the J call TRBJ2-1, with unresolved D. V lost 6 bases to trimming and J lost 4 bases, with 7 bases between them. This CDR3 region has 11 residues. In germline, CDR1 is DFQATT, CDR2 SNEGSKA (reference sequence).

Turning to this clonotype: The junction differs from germline at one of its ends, possibly a read error. J is TRBJ2-7 and V is TRBV20-1, with 7 bases that match TRBD2. Germline V gives CDR1 DFQATT, CDR2 SNEGSKA (reference sequence). The CDR3 is 16 residues long. For the CDR3, the DNA is TGCAGTTCTAGAAATGGGGGAGGGCAGACATACTACGAGCAGTACTTC. This encodes CSSRNGGGQTYYEQYF.